This T cell receptor beta chain was profiled in a study of shared T cell receptors in the human thymus. The CDR3 totals 15 residues. Looked up from germline, CDR1 is MNHNY and CDR2 is SVGAGI (reference sequence). V was shortened by 4 bases and J by 10 bases, with 19 bases between the two germline ends. The table came from immunoSEQ multiplex PCR; TCRdb's copy has only in-frame clones and leaves some out. The sample records more than 550,000 clones, approximately 85% being singletons. These same data were also listed under a study on human thymus T cells. That source notes: Corrective surgery for congenital heart defects was being performed on the healthy Finnish infants who were the donors. Thymic material originated from resections removed in the course of corrective heart surgery. There appeared to be biased usage of V and J genes in thymic and blood repertoires.

Sample: thymocytes. This TCR was recovered from a girl under three years old with a congenital heart defect. V is TRBV6-6 and J is TRBJ1-4; perhaps TRBD1 as D (5 bases). The CDR3 sequence: CASSSPDSLIGKLFF. In DNA form, the CDR3 reads TGTGCCAGCAGTTCCCCAGACAGTTTAATTGGAAAACTGTTTTTT.